This TCR beta chain originates from a study of beta chain features in type 1 diabetes. Notes on the study in general: A potential influence of HLA type upon TCRB rearrangement remained unresolved herein. For patients, the naive, central memory and Treg TCRB repertoires appeared more alike than for healthy donors. Cells expressing TCR highly could be over-represented by cDNA sequencing.

The entirety of the isolated RNA underwent reverse transcription, so expressed TCRB transcripts were sequenced. This table comes from immunoSEQ multiplex PCR, and its TCRdb copy is limited to in-frame clones, with some not included. The sample includes approximately 170,000 clones, 9% to 10% seen only once; the top ten take 2% to 3%. CDR3 length: 14 amino acids. V lost 6 bases and J lost 3, with 15 bases in between. CDR1 is SGHAT and CDR2 is FQNNGV in the germline V gene. Concerning this clone itself: Its antigen is not identified.

The TCR comes from a woman between 18 and 29 years old in good health. The chain joins TRBV11-2 to TRBJ2-7; D call uncertain. The sequenced sample consisted of central memory CD4+ T cells from blood. The CDR3 reads CASSVLLSNYEQYF. The CDR3 coding sequence is TGTGCCAGCAGTGTTCTACTTTCCAACTACGAGCAGTACTTC.